This record concerns one TCR beta chain sequence. Antigen: not known. Other nucleotide sequences from this sample produce the same CDR3. This entry comes from a study of cytomegalovirus exposure and HLA in healthy donors. Study results and limitations: Cytomegalovirus status, reportedly, was diagnosed with high specificity and sensitivity by the classifier. Subsequent analysis of the approximately 120 validation repertoires found a tendency for first-cohort TCR clusters to co-occur.

Sequenced by immunoSEQ multiplex PCR; TCRdb stores in-frame clones only, minus some. The sample records hundreds of thousands of clones, more than 75% being singletons. V was shortened by 2 bases and J by 2 bases, with 7 bases between the two germline ends. CDR1 is LNHDA and CDR2 is SQIVND in the germline V gene (reference sequence). The CDR3 runs to 14 residues. The chain is built from TRBV19 and TRBJ1-5; no clear D gene. Material for sequencing was PBMCs. This TCR derives from a woman aged 25 to 39 in good health and CMV-seropositive. This CDR3 is CASSISRGNQPQHF. CDR3 DNA: TGTGCCAGTAGTATATCGAGGGGCAATCAGCCCCAGCATTTT.